These T cell receptor beta chains were read from a single sample in a study of T-cell reconstitution after alpha-beta-depleted transplantation in children. TCRdb redid the calling of the PCR reads with MiXCR, one entry per CDR3 protein. The sample contains about 470,000 distinct CDR3 sequences, 43% of which appear only once. Material: PBMCs, obtained before TCRalphabeta/CD19-depleted stem cell transplant. The receptors were sampled from a girl aged 2 to 10 with aplastic anemia, due to receive a stem cell transplant. CDR3s include the opening cysteine and the closing phenylalanine or tryptophan.

J gene,V gene,CDR3 protein
TRBJ2-5,TRBV18,CASSPAPETQYF
TRBJ2-7,TRBV12-3/TRBV12-4,CASSLEVGRQYF
TRBJ2-3,TRBV12-3/TRBV12-4,CASRLGGGSTDTQYF
TRBJ1-6,TRBV11-2,CASSGQDSPLHF
TRBJ2-3,TRBV5-1,CASSGSFFSTDTQYF
TRBJ2-7,TRBV18,CASSPREGHYEQYF
TRBJ2-7,TRBV10-3,CAISLGDYEQYF
TRBJ2-5,TRBV2,CASSESLAGGLAQYF
TRBJ1-1,TRBV20-1,CSAGARDEGPENTEAFF
TRBJ2-7,TRBV7-9,CASSFGGQIYEQYF
TRBJ2-7,TRBV7-9,CASSPRVAGTYEQYF
TRBJ1-1,TRBV28,CASSLLGPYTEAFF
TRBJ2-7,TRBV7-9,CASSPYYTREQYF
TRBJ2-3,TRBV6-1,CASRQGARLAGDTQYF
TRBJ2-1,TRBV5-1,CASSLVRTEQFF
TRBJ2-1,TRBV19,CASSFRLAGGLNEQFF
TRBJ1-2,TRBV4-1,CASSQEARGRGYGYTF
TRBJ1-1,TRBV11-2,CASSRFGTDRNTEAFF
TRBJ1-5,TRBV11-2,CASSPRERGNQPQHF
TRBJ2-1,TRBV28,CASSGGPRLAGGGEQFF
TRBJ2-1,TRBV7-2,CASSLAGTLGGSHQFF
TRBJ2-3,TRBV11-2,CASSSDRSLSTDTQYF
TRBJ1-2,TRBV20-1,CSAREGQGGYTF
TRBJ2-7,TRBV28,CALPSHEQYF
TRBJ2-7,TRBV20-1,CSARAREWGYEQYF
TRBJ2-3,TRBV9,CASSVGGTSPDTQYF
TRBJ2-6,TRBV29-1,CSVEVSRARANVLTF
TRBJ2-1,TRBV7-6,CASSLGYYNEQFF
TRBJ1-5,TRBV20-1,CSASPGNQPQHF
TRBJ2-2,TRBV6-1,CASSPQGAGELFF
TRBJ2-5,TRBV7-6,CASSLGGGDAETQYF